The clone carrying this T cell receptor beta chain was recorded only once. Its antigen remains unidentified. Time point: week 35, safety follow-up. Doses of 300 ug of mutant IDH1 20-mer peptide were given with topical imiquimod. V was clipped by 1 base and J by 7 bases, with 19 bases between them. The CDR3 consists of 16 residues. Germline V CDR1 and CDR2: SGHTA, FQGNSA. Repertoires were generated with immunoSEQ multiplex PCR, while TCRdb's copy carries only in-frame clones and drops some. The sample yields 35,000 to 45,000 clones, 83% seen once. The entry originates in a study of a mutant IDH1 vaccine in newly diagnosed glioma. Turning to the study itself: Vaccination followed radiotherapy alone by 4-6 weeks, or accompanied temozolomide cycles.

The chain uses TRBV7-2 and TRBJ1-2, with D perhaps TRBD1 (5 bases). The sequence was collected from a woman between 45 and 60 years old with glioma. Sequences were derived from PBMCs, sampled from a glioma patient whose treatment included an IDH1 peptide vaccine. The CDR3 nucleotides are TGTGCCAGCAGCTTAGGGTCGCTGGGAGAGGGACGTGGCTACACCTTC. Translating it yields CASSLGSLGEGRGYTF.